These T cell receptor beta chains were read from a single sample in a study of shared clonotypes between healthy human individuals. TCRdb's table, derived via immunoSEQ multiplex PCR, lists solely in-frame clones and lacks some. The table includes millions of clones, about 92% detected once. Material: naive CD4+ T cells sorted from blood. Receptor source: a man younger than 35 in good health. Each CDR3 is given with its conserved first and last residue. D genes are given only for firm matches. Size values are once, few and many counts, or a class for expanded clones, and some rows have none.

d_gene,j_gene,len,v_gene,abundance,CDR3aa,CDR3nt
.,TRBJ1-5,15,TRBV19,once,CASSTPPAGNQPQHF,TGTGCCAGTAGCACTCCCCCCGCGGGAAATCAGCCCCAGCATTTT
.,TRBJ1-5,15,TRBV6-6,.,CASSYEGGAGQPQHF,TGTGCCAGCAGTTACGAGGGGGGCGCAGGGCAGCCCCAGCATTTT
TRBD2,TRBJ2-1,14,TRBV7-2,.,CASRGREMINEQFF,TGTGCCAGCAGGGGGCGGGAGATGATCAATGAGCAGTTCTTC
.,TRBJ1-1,11,TRBV30,few,CAWRLLTEAFF,TGTGCCTGGAGACTACTCACTGAAGCTTTCTTT
.,TRBJ2-2,13,TRBV5-1,.,CAITRVNTGELFF,TGCGCCATTACAAGGGTAAACACCGGGGAGCTGTTTTTT
TRBD2,TRBJ2-1,15,TRBV10-3,.,CAISGLAGGLNEQFF,TGTGCCATCAGTGGCCTAGCGGGGGGACTAAATGAGCAGTTCTTC
.,TRBJ2-3,18,TRBV2,once,CASSASMGRWRERDTQYF,TGTGCCAGCAGTGCCAGCATGGGGCGATGGCGGGAAAGAGATACGCAGTATTTT
TRBD1,TRBJ2-7,13,TRBV5-4,.,CASSKDRTGEQYF,TGTGCCAGCAGCAAGGACAGGACTGGAGAGCAGTACTTC
TRBD1,TRBJ2-7,16,TRBV23-1,.,CASSPPPKRGLYEQYF,TGCGCCAGCAGTCCCCCCCCCAAAAGGGGGCTGTACGAGCAGTACTTC
.,TRBJ1-6,15,TRBV27,.,CASRFDSNYNSPLHF,TGTGCCAGCAGATTTGACAGCAACTATAATTCACCCCTCCACTTT
TRBD2,TRBJ2-7,16,TRBV30,.,CAWSVIRGGRSYEQYF,TGTGCCTGGAGTGTAATACGGGGGGGCCGCTCCTACGAGCAGTACTTC
TRBD1,TRBJ2-7,13,TRBV5-8,.,CASNDRGSYEQYF,TGTGCCAGCAACGACAGGGGTTCCTACGAGCAGTACTTC
TRBD1,TRBJ2-5,16,TRBV19,.,CASSMFGQGAGETQYF,TGTGCCAGTAGTATGTTCGGACAGGGGGCGGGGGAGACCCAGTACTTC
TRBD1,TRBJ1-2,17,TRBV7-9,.,CASSLTTTGSSEGGYTF,TGTGCCAGCAGCTTAACCACGACAGGGTCATCGGAGGGTGGCTACACCTTC
TRBD1,TRBJ2-5,14,TRBV28,once,CASIRDRRRETQYF,TGTGCCAGCATTCGGGACAGGAGGCGAGAGACCCAGTACTTC
.,TRBJ2-7,14,TRBV10-2,once,CASNPQGSVYEQYF,TGCGCCAGCAACCCCCAAGGGTCCGTATACGAGCAGTACTTC
TRBD2,TRBJ2-1,18,TRBV5-4,once,CASSPGGSGAPSYNEQFF,TGTGCCAGCAGTCCGGGGGGTAGCGGGGCCCCCTCCTACAATGAGCAGTTCTTC
.,TRBJ1-1,13,TRBV4-3,.,CASSVSLNTEAFF,TGCGCCAGCAGCGTCAGTTTGAACACTGAAGCTTTCTTT
.,TRBJ1-5,18,TRBV15,.,CATSRAVRKSYSNQPQHF,TGTGCCACCAGCAGAGCTGTACGGAAATCCTATAGCAATCAGCCCCAGCATTTT
.,TRBJ1-6,13,TRBV19,.,CASSIEENSPLHF,TGTGCCAGTAGTATAGAGGAGAATTCACCCCTCCACTTT
.,TRBJ1-2,14,TRBV28,.,CASSFHGLNYGYTF,TGTGCCAGCAGTTTCCACGGGCTTAACTATGGCTACACCTTC
TRBD1,TRBJ1-1,18,TRBV6-1,.,CASSGRGGQGPWGTEAFF,TGTGCCAGCAGTGGAAGAGGGGGACAGGGCCCTTGGGGCACTGAAGCTTTCTTT
.,TRBJ2-3,14,TRBV5-1,.,CASSLAQETDTQYF,TGCGCCAGCAGCCTGGCCCAGGAAACAGATACGCAGTATTTT
.,TRBJ1-1,11,TRBV6-6,.,CASRQDLQAFF,TGTGCCAGCAGACAGGACCTCCAGGCTTTCTTT
TRBD2,TRBJ2-3,17,TRBV11-2,.,CASSARTSGGYTDTQYF,TGTGCCAGCAGCGCCCGGACTAGCGGGGGGTACACAGATACGCAGTATTTT
TRBD2,TRBJ2-3,16,TRBV15,.,CATSSLAGGRADTQYF,TGTGCCACCAGCAGTCTAGCGGGAGGGAGGGCAGATACGCAGTATTTT
.,TRBJ2-7,14,TRBV7-2,.,CASSLQQGEYEQYF,TGTGCCAGCAGCCTTCAGCAGGGAGAGTACGAGCAGTACTTC
.,TRBJ1-6,14,TRBV6-5,.,CASTSVGGNSPLHF,TGTGCCAGCACCTCGGTAGGGGGTAATTCACCCCTCCACTTT
.,TRBJ2-5,15,TRBV2,.,CASSEGSGRGETQYF,TGTGCCAGCAGTGAGGGCTCGGGCAGGGGAGAGACCCAGTACTTC
TRBD2,TRBJ2-7,16,TRBV5-1,once,CASSLDATSGSYEQYF,TGCGCCAGCAGCTTGGACGCGACTAGCGGCTCCTACGAGCAGTACTTC
TRBD1,TRBJ1-6,16,TRBV5-5,.,CASSFSFWDSNSPLHF,TGTGCCAGCAGCTTTTCCTTTTGGGACAGTAATTCACCCCTCCACTTT
TRBD2,TRBJ2-7,14,TRBV10-1,.,CASKSAGPLHEQYF,TGCGCCAGCAAATCAGCGGGGCCTTTGCACGAGCAGTACTTC
.,TRBJ1-2,11,TRBV30,.,CAWSVEGGYTF,TGTGCCTGGAGTGTTGAAGGTGGCTACACCTTC
.,TRBJ2-7,13,TRBV5-1,.,CASSTGQNYEQYF,TGCGCCAGCAGCACCGGACAGAACTACGAGCAGTACTTC
.,TRBJ2-1,17,TRBV30,.,CAWSAQPGRRENNEQFF,TGTGCCTGGAGTGCGCAACCGGGACGGAGGGAGAACAATGAGCAGTTCTTC
.,TRBJ1-6,15,TRBV7-8,few,CASSIRGPYNSPLHF,TGTGCCAGCAGCATACGGGGGCCTTATAATTCACCCCTCCACTTT
.,TRBJ2-2,15,TRBV6-1,.,CASSSSGWGTGELFF,TGTGCCAGCAGTTCGTCGGGGTGGGGAACCGGGGAGCTGTTTTTT
.,TRBJ2-5,17,TRBV5-6,.,CASSLVLRDQYQETQYF,TGTGCCAGCAGCTTGGTGCTCCGGGACCAATACCAAGAGACCCAGTACTTC
.,TRBJ2-3,14,TRBV5-5,.,CASSLEVSVDTQYF,TGTGCCAGCAGCTTGGAAGTGAGTGTGGATACGCAGTATTTT
.,TRBJ1-2,13,TRBV4-3,.,CASSQEGGYGYTF,TGCGCCAGCAGCCAAGAAGGAGGGTATGGCTACACCTTC
.,TRBJ1-3,18,TRBV19,.,CASSTSLKIVEAGNTIYF,TGTGCCAGTAGTACCTCGCTCAAAATCGTGGAGGCTGGAAACACCATATATTTT
TRBD1,TRBJ2-1,16,TRBV6-5,.,CASSYGDRGVVNEQFF,TGTGCCAGCAGTTACGGGGACAGGGGCGTCGTGAATGAGCAGTTCTTC
TRBD1,TRBJ2-4,15,TRBV30,once,CAWSRWGQGTDIQYF,TGTGCCTGGAGCCGATGGGGACAGGGGACGGACATTCAGTACTTC
TRBD2,TRBJ2-5,16,TRBV7-9,.,CASSSRLAGGRETQYF,TGTGCCAGCAGCTCCCGACTAGCGGGGGGGCGGGAGACCCAGTACTTC